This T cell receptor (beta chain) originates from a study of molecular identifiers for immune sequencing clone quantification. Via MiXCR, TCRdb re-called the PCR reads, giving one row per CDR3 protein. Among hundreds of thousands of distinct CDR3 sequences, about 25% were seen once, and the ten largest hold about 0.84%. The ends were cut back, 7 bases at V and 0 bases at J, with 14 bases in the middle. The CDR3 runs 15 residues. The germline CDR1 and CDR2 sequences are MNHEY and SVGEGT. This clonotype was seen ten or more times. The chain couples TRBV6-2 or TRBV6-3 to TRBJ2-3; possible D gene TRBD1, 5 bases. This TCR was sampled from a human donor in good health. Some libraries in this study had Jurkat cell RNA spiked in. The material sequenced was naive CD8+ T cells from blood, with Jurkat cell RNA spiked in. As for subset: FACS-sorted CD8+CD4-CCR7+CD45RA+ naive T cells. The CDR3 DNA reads TGTGCCAGCACAAGGACAACGCTTAGCACAGATACGCAGTATTTT. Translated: CASTRTTLSTDTQYF.